This T cell receptor (beta chain) was sequenced during a study of cytomegalovirus exposure and HLA in healthy donors. General study points: Under in vitro conditions, three CMV-associated chains were confirmed as specific for CMV antigens. Clusters of TCRs from the first cohort tended to co-occur in the 100 to 150 validation repertoires (as a later analysis found). Most TCR sequences were seen very rarely across donors, but some public TCRs occurred in many. Cytomegalovirus status was reportedly diagnosed by the classifier with high sensitivity and specificity.

Sequenced by immunoSEQ multiplex PCR; TCRdb stores in-frame clones only, minus some. The sample records 120,000 or so clones, roughly 87% being singletons. The germline V gene encodes CDR1 MNHNS and CDR2 SASEGT. This CDR3 contains 13 residues. V was pared by 6 bases and J by 7 bases, with 6 bases of the junction left unmatched. Note on this clone: Its target is unknown.

This rearrangement joins TRBV6-1 to TRBJ2-1; 7 nucleotides match TRBD1. This receptor was taken from a woman between 18 and 29 years old in good health and CMV-seronegative. Sequenced input: PBMCs. In DNA form, the CDR3 reads TGTGCCAGCAGAGACAGGGAAGTTAATGAGCAGTTCTTC. Its protein product is CASRDREVNEQFF.